Below, one TCR beta chain is given with its context. Assay used: immunoSEQ multiplex PCR; TCRdb lists only in-frame clones, some missing. The table shows 20,000 or so clones, with approximately 85% occurring only once. The CDR3 has 15 residues. Trimming removed 2 bases from V and 4 bases from J, with 15 bases in between. Germline values: CDR1 SGHRS, CDR2 YFSETQ. The sample originates from a study of a mutant IDH1 vaccine in newly diagnosed glioma. The time point was: baseline, week 1 (first vaccination visit). Treatment denoted: pre-vaccination baseline after standard-of-care therapy. This rearrangement joins TRBV5-1 to TRBJ1-1; D is possibly TRBD1 (6 bases). This clonotype originated in a man aged 40-50 years with glioma. The source material was PBMCs, sampled from a glioma patient treated with radiotherapy, temozolomide or both. CDR3 in DNA: TGCGCCAGCAGCTTTTCATCCACAGGGTTCACTGAAGCTTTCTTT. It specifies CASSFSSTGFTEAFF.